One sample yielded the 30 T cell receptor beta chains listed below, sequenced in a study of blood T cell repertoires in COVID-19. Profiled with immunoSEQ multiplex PCR; TCRdb holds only in-frame clones, not every one. The profile covers some 45,000 clones, with about 83% appearing a single time and over 7% taken by the ten largest. The specimen was peripheral blood. Receptors were obtained from a man aged 80 or over in a cohort sampled during active COVID-19.

V and J are TRBV7-2 and TRBJ1-2; 9 bases are shared with TRBD1. Germline assignment: CDR1 SGHTA and CDR2 FQGNSA. Germline trimming cut 5 bases from V and 0 bases from J; bases unmatched to any gene: 10. The CDR3 is 17 residues long. CDR3 sequence (DNA): TGTGCCAGCAGCCCGATGACAGGGGGTTTAGCTAACTATGGCTACACCTTC. Protein sequence: CASSPMTGGLANYGYTF. The full variable domain, completed using reference TRBV7-2 and TRBJ1-2, is GAGVSQSPSNKVTEKGKDVELRCDPISGHTALYWYRQSLGQGLEFLIYFQGNSAPDKSGLPSDRFSAERTGGSVSTLTIQRTQQEDSAVYLCASSPMTGGLANYGYTFGSGTRLTVV.

This chain connects TRBV28 to TRBJ2-7; 7 bases match TRBD1. CDR3 length equals 13 residues. Trimming at V came to 6 bases and at J to 9 bases, leaving 11 bases not matched to a gene. The germline V gene has CDR1 MDHEN and CDR2 SYDVKM. The CDR3, as DNA: TGTGCCAGCAGCCCACCGGGACAGTCTGCGCAGTACTTC. Translating gives CASSPPGQSAQYF.

The chain recombines TRBV6-1 with TRBJ1-6; D unclear. The V end lost 0 bases, the J end lost 5 bases, and 8 bases lay between the germline ends. This CDR3 comprises 15 residues. Germline CDR1 MNHNS, CDR2 SASEGT. In DNA form, the CDR3 reads TGTGCCAGCAGTGAAGCCGTCAGGAATAATTCACCCCTCCACTTT. Protein: CASSEAVRNNSPLHF.

The CDR3 sequence is CASSLASALEQFF. In DNA, the CDR3 is TGTGCCAGCAGCTTAGCGAGCGCCTTGGAGCAGTTCTTC. The chain joins TRBV7-6 to TRBJ2-1; D ambiguous. The CDR3 is 13 amino acids. V lost 0 bases to trimming and J lost 10 bases, with 10 bases between them. Germline CDR1 SGHVS, CDR2 FNYEAQ. The variable domain in full, with the rest retrieved from reference TRBV7-6 and TRBJ2-1, is GAGVSQSPRYKVTKRGQDVALRCDPISGHVSLYWYRQALGQGPEFLTYFNYEAQQDKSGLPNDRFSAERPEGSISTLTIQRTEQRDSAMYRCASSLASALEQFFGPGTRLTVL.

V and J are TRBV6-6 and TRBJ1-1; 11 nucleotides line up with TRBD1. The CDR3 extends over 14 amino acids. The germline V gene has CDR1 MNHNY and CDR2 SVGAGI (reference sequence). With 7 bases clipped from V and 6 bases from J, the junction kept 7 bases outside the gene matches. DNA for the CDR3: TGTGCCAGCATCGGGACAGGGGGAATCGCTGAAGCTTTCTTT. Its protein is CASIGTGGIAEAFF.

The chain uses TRBV20-1 and TRBJ1-6; D may be TRBD1 (6 bases). The V gene lost 3 bases and the J gene lost 7 bases, with 13 bases spanning the gap. CDR3 length: 14 amino acids. Germline lookup yields CDR1 DFQATT and CDR2 SNEGSKA (reference sequence). The CDR3 nucleotides are TGCAGTGCTAGTACGGACAGACAAAATTCACCCCTCCACTTT. Amino acid sequence: CSASTDRQNSPLHF.

A few counts support this clone. V gene TRBV7-2 combines with J gene TRBJ1-6; 7 nucleotides line up with TRBD1. The V segment lost 1 base and the J segment 6 bases; nucleotides outside the gene matches: 6. Germline CDR1 is SGHTA and CDR2 is FQGNSA. The CDR3 is 16 amino acids. CDR3 in amino acids: CASSLVVGQSNSPLHF. CDR3 coding DNA: TGTGCCAGCAGCTTAGTGGTGGGACAGAGTAATTCACCCCTCCACTTT.

This chain connects TRBV4-1 to TRBJ1-4; 7 bases match TRBD1. Germline V gene lookup returns CDR1 MGHRA and CDR2 YSYEKL. The CDR3 has 15 residues. With V trimmed by 0 bases and J by 8 bases, 6 bases remained unmatched. The CDR3 coding sequence is TGCGCCAGCAGCCAAGAGGGACAGTTGGGAGAAAAACTGTTTTTT. This gives the protein CASSQEGQLGEKLFF.

The V gene is TRBV9, the J gene TRBJ2-7; a possible D gene is TRBD2 (7 bases). Germline V gene lookup returns CDR1 SGDLS and CDR2 YYNGEE. The length of the CDR3 is 15 residues. Trimming pared 0 bases from V and 2 bases from J, leaving 12 bases between. Here the CDR3 DNA reads TGTGCCAGCAGCGTAGGGCAGGGGAGGGCCTACGAGCAGTACTTC. This sequence encodes CASSVGQGRAYEQYF.

J is TRBJ2-3 and V is TRBV4-1; possible D gene TRBD2, 6 bases. Germline assignment: CDR1 MGHRA and CDR2 YSYEKL. Between the trimmed V and J ends, which lost 0 bases and 2 bases, there was a span of 9 bases. This CDR3 is built from 15 residues. The CDR3 bases are TGCGCCAGCAGCCAAGAAGGACTACACACAGATACGCAGTATTTT. It codes for CASSQEGLHTDTQYF.

This chain connects TRBV6-6 to TRBJ1-2; TRBD1 agrees at 9 bases. The CDR3 is 13 residues long. The V gene's germline CDR1 is MNHNY and CDR2 SVGAGI (reference sequence). After removal of 6 bases from V and 8 bases from J, the junction contained 7 bases not matched to a gene. The CDR3 DNA follows: TGTGCCAGCAGCCCACAGGGGGCGGGGGGCTACACCTTC. Its translation is CASSPQGAGGYTF.

The chain joins TRBV25-1 to TRBJ2-1, with 11 bases that match TRBD2. Per the germline V gene, CDR1 is MGHDK and CDR2 is SYGVNS. Losses at the gene ends were 6 bases for V and 6 bases for J; bases not matched to a gene: 4. This CDR3 has 14 amino acids. The CDR3 reads CASRVTSGINEQFF. Here the CDR3 DNA reads TGTGCCAGCAGAGTGACTAGCGGGATCAATGAGCAGTTCTTC.

This chain links TRBV18 with TRBJ1-4, with 8 positions matching TRBD1. The germline gives CDR1 KGHSH, CDR2 LQKENI. The CDR3 has 15 residues. The trim removed 4 bases at V and 5 bases at J, leaving 6 bases unmatched. Here the CDR3 DNA reads TGTGCCAGCTCACGGAAGGGACAGGCGAATGAAAAACTGTTTTTT. It yields the protein CASSRKGQANEKLFF. The variable domain in full, completed from reference TRBV18 and TRBJ1-4, reads NAGVMQNPRHLVRRRGQEARLRCSPMKGHSHVYWYRQLPEEGLKFMVYLQKENIIDESGMPKERFSAEFPKEGPSILRIQQVVRGDSAAYFCASSRKGQANEKLFFGSGTQLSVL.

This clone was observed a few times. The chain employs TRBV21-1 and TRBJ1-6; whether TRBD1, the table's D call, matches the DNA was not checked. TRBV21-1 is a pseudogene segment. There are 17 residues in the CDR3. In nucleotides, the CDR3 is TGTGCCAGCAGCAATACGACAGGGAAGGCCTATAATTCACCCCTCCACTTT. Its protein is CASSNTTGKAYNSPLHF.

By sample fraction, this clone is medium-sized. The genes are TRBV3-1 (or the pseudogene TRBV3-2) and TRBJ2-7, with D perhaps TRBD2 (6 bases). V was clipped by 0 bases and J by 0 bases, with 18 bases between them. The CDR3 runs to 18 residues. The germline gives CDR1 LGHDT, CDR2 YNNKEL (reference sequence). The CDR3 reads CASSQEPLSGRSSYEQYF. The CDR3 DNA reads as TGTGCCAGCAGCCAAGAGCCCTTGAGTGGGAGGAGCTCCTACGAGCAGTACTTC.

The rearrangement uses TRBV28 and TRBJ1-2; tentatively, D is TRBD1 (5 bases). This CDR3 is 14 amino acids long. CDR1 is MDHEN and CDR2 is SYDVKM in the germline V gene. V dropped 1 base and J dropped 4 bases, with 10 bases sitting between them. The chain's CDR3 is CASSLFRQPYGYTF. Here the CDR3 DNA reads TGTGCCAGCAGTTTATTTCGACAGCCCTATGGCTACACCTTC.

The V call is TRBV18, the J call TRBJ1-1, with D possibly matching TRBD1 (5 bases). Trimming stripped 4 bases from V and 1 base from J, with 13 bases between. The length of the CDR3 is 15 residues. Looked up from germline, CDR1 is KGHSH and CDR2 is LQKENI. The CDR3 protein is CASSLLTTANTEAFF. The CDR3 DNA sequence: TGTGCCAGCTCACTCCTAACGACAGCGAACACTGAAGCTTTCTTT. Supplemented by reference TRBV18 and TRBJ1-1, the full variable domain reads NAGVMQNPRHLVRRRGQEARLRCSPMKGHSHVYWYRQLPEEGLKFMVYLQKENIIDESGMPKERFSAEFPKEGPSILRIQQVVRGDSAAYFCASSLLTTANTEAFFGQGTRLTVV.

The genes are TRBV30 and TRBJ2-5; D possibly corresponds to TRBD2 (7 bases). This CDR3 region has 15 residues. The germline V and J ends were trimmed by 3 bases and 4 bases, with 18 bases remaining between them. Germline CDR1 is GTSNPN and CDR2 is SVGIG (reference sequence). CDR3 protein: CAWSRGASGGETQYF. The CDR3 nucleotides read TGTGCCTGGAGCCGGGGGGCCTCGGGTGGAGAGACCCAGTACTTC.

This chain connects TRBV25-1 to TRBJ2-2, with 10 bases aligning to TRBD1. The CDR3 loop spans 16 amino acids. The V segment lost 6 bases and the J segment 4 bases; nucleotides outside the gene matches: 8. Germline assignment: CDR1 MGHDK and CDR2 SYGVNS. This CDR3 reads CASSGAGQGGTGELFF. Here the CDR3 DNA reads TGTGCCAGCAGCGGCGCAGGACAGGGGGGCACCGGGGAGCTGTTTTTT.

V is TRBV7-2 and J is TRBJ1-1, with a weak D call TRBD1 (6 bases). The CDR3 totals 14 residues. V was cut by 5 bases and J by 2 bases, with 12 bases left in between. Germline CDR1 SGHTA, CDR2 FQGNSA. The CDR3 DNA is TGTGCCAGCAGCCCCAGGGGTATAAACACTGAAGCTTTCTTT. It translates to CASSPRGINTEAFF.

The V gene is TRBV2, the J gene TRBJ2-1, with a weak D call TRBD2 (5 bases). CDR1 is SNHLY, CDR2 FYNNEI, per germline. V was clipped by 6 bases and J by 0 bases, with 9 bases between them. The CDR3 length is 14 residues. CDR3 DNA sequence: TGTGCCAGCAGGGACTCTAGCTCCTACAATGAGCAGTTCTTC. This translates into CASRDSSSYNEQFF.

This rearrangement joins TRBV30 to TRBJ2-7, with 9 bases identical to TRBD1. This CDR3 spans 15 amino acids. Germline V gene sequence: CDR1 GTSNPN, CDR2 SVGIG (reference sequence). V was pared by 4 bases and J by 4 bases, with 11 bases of the junction left unmatched. CDR3 residues: CAWIHRDRVLYEQYF. The CDR3 DNA sequence: TGTGCCTGGATCCACCGGGACAGGGTTCTTTACGAGCAGTACTTC.

The genes are TRBV12-5 and TRBJ2-1; 7 bases fit TRBD1. The CDR3 sequence is 13 residues long. The V gene end was trimmed by 7 bases and the J gene end by 5 bases; junction bases not matched to a gene: 5. Germline CDR1 reads LGHNT; CDR2 reads FRNRAP. The CDR3 region has the DNA TGTGCTAGTGCCATGACAGGGCACAATGAGCAGTTCTTC. Translating gives CASAMTGHNEQFF.

The CDR3 nucleotides read TGTGCCAGCGGACAGGACATGAACACTGAAGCTTTCTTT. Translating gives CASGQDMNTEAFF. The V gene is TRBV7-9, the J gene TRBJ1-1, with 7 bases matching TRBD1. V shed 8 bases, J shed 0 bases, and the junction held 3 bases outside the gene matches. Germline lookup yields CDR1 SEHNR and CDR2 FQNEAQ (reference sequence). This CDR3 region has 13 residues.

This chain uses TRBV12-1 with TRBJ2-7; the listed D gene, TRBD2, was not tested against the DNA. TRBV12-1 is a pseudogene locus. The CDR3 covers 16 residues. The CDR3 spells CASSWPQREIVHEQYF. The CDR3 DNA sequence: TGTGCCAGCAGCTGGCCTCAGCGGGAGATTGTCCACGAGCAGTACTTC.

This chain connects TRBV19 to TRBJ1-1, with 12 bases fitting TRBD1. Trimming took 7 bases from V and 4 from J; bases not matched to a gene: 4. The CDR3 is 14 amino acids. Germline V gene data show CDR1 as LNHDA and CDR2 as SQIVND (reference sequence). The chain's CDR3 is CASKRDRGPTEAFF. The CDR3 DNA reads as TGTGCCAGTAAGAGGGACAGGGGGCCCACTGAAGCTTTCTTT.

The chain combines TRBV11-2 with TRBJ1-3; D remains unclear. Trimming shortened V by 5 bases and J by 0 bases, and 14 bases separated the two germline ends. This CDR3 is 16 amino acids long. Germline CDR1 is SGHAT and CDR2 is FQNNGV. CDR3 protein: CASSPLGRPSGNTIYF. CDR3 sequence (DNA): TGTGCCAGCAGCCCTCTCGGCAGGCCCTCTGGAAACACCATATATTTT. Full variable domain (remainder filled in from reference TRBV11-2 and TRBJ1-3): EAGVAQSPRYKIIEKRQSVAFWCNPISGHATLYWYQQILGQGPKLLIQFQNNGVVDDSQLPKDRFSAERLKGVDSTLKIQPAKLEDSAVYLCASSPLGRPSGNTIYFGEGSWLTVV.

This chain links TRBV7-6 with TRBJ2-5; D is possibly TRBD1 (5 bases). Germline CDR1 and CDR2: SGHVS and FNYEAQ. Trimming took 1 base from V and 2 from J, leaving 14 bases between them. The CDR3 is 16 residues long. The chain's CDR3 is CASSLVGARVQETQYF. The CDR3 bases are TGTGCCAGCAGCTTAGTAGGCGCCAGGGTACAAGAGACCCAGTACTTC.

In its sample, this clone was seen once. The rearrangement links TRBV19 to TRBJ2-5; maybe TRBD1 (5 bases). There are 14 residues in the CDR3. Germline assignment: CDR1 LNHDA and CDR2 SQIVND (reference sequence). Trimming stripped 1 base from V and 4 bases from J, with 10 bases between. CDR3 residues: CASSIGYRPETQYF. The CDR3 nucleotides read TGTGCCAGTAGTATAGGCTACAGGCCAGAGACCCAGTACTTC.

V and J are TRBV9 and TRBJ2-1; 9 bases map to TRBD1. V gave up 3 bases and J gave up 4 bases; unmatched junction bases: 14. This CDR3 spans 18 amino acids. Germline values: CDR1 SGDLS, CDR2 YYNGEE. CDR3 sequence: CASSAAENRGRRYNEQFF. The DNA for the CDR3 is TGTGCCAGCAGCGCAGCGGAAAACAGGGGGCGCAGGTACAATGAGCAGTTCTTC.